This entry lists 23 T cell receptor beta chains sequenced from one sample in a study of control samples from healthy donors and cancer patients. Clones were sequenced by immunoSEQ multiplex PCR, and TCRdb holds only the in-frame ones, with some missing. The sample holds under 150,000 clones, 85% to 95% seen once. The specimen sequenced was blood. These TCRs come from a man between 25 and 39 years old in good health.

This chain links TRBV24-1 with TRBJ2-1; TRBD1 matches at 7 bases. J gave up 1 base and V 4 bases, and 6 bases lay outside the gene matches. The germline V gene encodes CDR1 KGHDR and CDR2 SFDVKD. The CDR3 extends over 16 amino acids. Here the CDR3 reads CATSDYRTGSYNEQFF. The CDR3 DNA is TGTGCCACCAGTGACTATAGGACAGGTTCCTACAATGAGCAGTTCTTC.

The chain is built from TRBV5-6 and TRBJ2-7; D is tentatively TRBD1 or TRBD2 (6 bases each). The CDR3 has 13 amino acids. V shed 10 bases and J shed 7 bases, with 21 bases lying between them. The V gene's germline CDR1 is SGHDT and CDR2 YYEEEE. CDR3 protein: CAPPVGGTGEQYF. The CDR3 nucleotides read TGTGCCCCTCCAGTAGGGGGGACTGGGGAGCAGTACTTC.

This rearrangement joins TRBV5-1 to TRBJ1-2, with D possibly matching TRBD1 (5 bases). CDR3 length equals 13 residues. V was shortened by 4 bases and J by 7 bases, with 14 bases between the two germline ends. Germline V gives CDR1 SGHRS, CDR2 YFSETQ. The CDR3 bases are TGCGCCAGCAGCCCCTACCAGGGATCTGGCTACACCTTC. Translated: CASSPYQGSGYTF. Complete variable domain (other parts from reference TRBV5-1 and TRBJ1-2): KAGVTQTPRYLIKTRGQQVTLSCSPISGHRSVSWYQQTPGQGLQFLFEYFSETQRNKGNFPGRFSGRQFSNSRSEMNVSTLELGDSALYLCASSPYQGSGYTFGSGTRLTVV.

The CDR3 reads CATSRAGQGAGYGYTF. In nucleotides, the CDR3 is TGTGCCACCAGCAGAGCCGGACAGGGGGCAGGGTATGGCTACACCTTC. The rearrangement joins TRBV15 to TRBJ1-2, with TRBD1 identical over 11 bases. With 1 base clipped from V and 5 bases from J, the junction kept 6 bases outside the gene matches. Germline CDR1 is LNHNV and CDR2 is YYDKDF (reference sequence). The length of the CDR3 is 16 residues. Complete variable domain (other parts from reference TRBV15 and TRBJ1-2): DAMVIQNPRYQVTQFGKPVTLSCSQTLNHNVMYWYQQKSSQAPKLLFHYYDKDFNNEADTPDNFQSRRPNTSFCFLDIRSPGLGDTAMYLCATSRAGQGAGYGYTFGSGTRLTVV.

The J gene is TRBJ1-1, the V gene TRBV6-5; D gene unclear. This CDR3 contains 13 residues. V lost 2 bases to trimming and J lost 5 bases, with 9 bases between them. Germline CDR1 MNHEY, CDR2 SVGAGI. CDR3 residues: CASSYGVPTEAFF. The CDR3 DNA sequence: TGTGCCAGCAGTTACGGGGTTCCAACTGAAGCTTTCTTT.

The CDR3 sequence: CASSLGAQNSGNTIYF. The CDR3 bases are TGTGCCAGCAGCTTAGGGGCCCAAAACTCTGGAAACACCATATATTTT. The V gene is TRBV7-8, the J gene TRBJ1-3; D call uncertain. V was cut by 1 base and J by 0 bases, with 10 bases left in between. CDR1 is SGHVS, CDR2 FQNEAQ, per germline. The CDR3 is 16 residues long.

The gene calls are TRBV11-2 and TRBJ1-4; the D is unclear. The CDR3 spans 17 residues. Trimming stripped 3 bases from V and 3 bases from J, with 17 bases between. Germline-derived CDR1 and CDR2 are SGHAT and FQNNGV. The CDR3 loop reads CASSFGGLGGSNEKLFF. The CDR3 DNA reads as TGTGCCAGCAGCTTCGGAGGGTTGGGAGGTTCTAATGAAAAACTGTTTTTT.

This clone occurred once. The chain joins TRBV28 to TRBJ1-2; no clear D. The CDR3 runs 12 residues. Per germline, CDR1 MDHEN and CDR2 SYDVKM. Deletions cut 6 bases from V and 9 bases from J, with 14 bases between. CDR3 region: CASRPSRNRYTF. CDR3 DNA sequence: TGTGCCAGCAGGCCTAGCAGGAATCGCTACACCTTC.

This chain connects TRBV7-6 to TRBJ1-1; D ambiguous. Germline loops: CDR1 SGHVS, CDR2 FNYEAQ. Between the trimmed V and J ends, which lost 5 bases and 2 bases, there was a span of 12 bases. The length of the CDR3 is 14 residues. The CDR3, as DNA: TGTGCCAGCAGCCAAACATGGGAAAACACTGAAGCTTTCTTT. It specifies CASSQTWENTEAFF.

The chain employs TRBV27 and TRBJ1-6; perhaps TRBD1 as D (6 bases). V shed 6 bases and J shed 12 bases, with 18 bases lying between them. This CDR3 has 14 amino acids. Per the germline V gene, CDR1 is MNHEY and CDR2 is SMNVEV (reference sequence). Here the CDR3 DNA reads TGTGCCAGCAGCCTTGAGACAGGCCTGGGACCCCTCCACTTT. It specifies CASSLETGLGPLHF.

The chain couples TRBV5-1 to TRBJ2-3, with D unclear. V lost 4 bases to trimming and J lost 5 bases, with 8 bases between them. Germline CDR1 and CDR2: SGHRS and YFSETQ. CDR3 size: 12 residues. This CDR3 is CASSALRDTQYF. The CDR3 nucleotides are TGCGCCAGCAGCGCCCTTAGAGATACGCAGTATTTT.

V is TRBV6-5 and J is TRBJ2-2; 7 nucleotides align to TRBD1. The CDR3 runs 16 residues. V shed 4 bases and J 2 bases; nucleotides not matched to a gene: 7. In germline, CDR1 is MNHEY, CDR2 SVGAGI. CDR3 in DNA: TGTGCCAGCAGTTCACCGACAGGGCGTAACACCGGGGAGCTGTTTTTT. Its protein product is CASSSPTGRNTGELFF.

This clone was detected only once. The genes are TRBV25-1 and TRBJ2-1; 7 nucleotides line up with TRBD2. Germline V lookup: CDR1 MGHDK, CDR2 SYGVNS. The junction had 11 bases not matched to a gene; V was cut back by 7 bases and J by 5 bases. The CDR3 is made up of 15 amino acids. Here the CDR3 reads CASTLGGTRDNEQFF. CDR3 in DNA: TGTGCCAGCACCCTCGGGGGGACTCGGGACAATGAGCAGTTCTTC. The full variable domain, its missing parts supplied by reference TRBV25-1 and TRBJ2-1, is EADIYQTPRYLVIGTGKKITLECSQTMGHDKMYWYQQDPGMELHLIHYSYGVNSTEKGDLSSESTVSRIRTEHFPLTLESARPSHTSQYLCASTLGGTRDNEQFFGPGTRLTVL.

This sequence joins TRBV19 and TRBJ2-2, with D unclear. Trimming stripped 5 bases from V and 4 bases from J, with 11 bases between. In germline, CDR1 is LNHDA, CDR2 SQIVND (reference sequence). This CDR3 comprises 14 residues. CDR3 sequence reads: CASSPRLGTGELFF. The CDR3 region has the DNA TGTGCCAGTAGTCCTCGTCTCGGCACCGGGGAGCTGTTTTTT.

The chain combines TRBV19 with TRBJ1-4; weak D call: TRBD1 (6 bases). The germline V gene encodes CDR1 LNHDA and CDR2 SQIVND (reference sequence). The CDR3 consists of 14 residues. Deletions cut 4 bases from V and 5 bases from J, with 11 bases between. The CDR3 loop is CASSNLQGNEKLFF. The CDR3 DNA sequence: TGTGCCAGTAGTAATCTACAGGGAAATGAAAAACTGTTTTTT.

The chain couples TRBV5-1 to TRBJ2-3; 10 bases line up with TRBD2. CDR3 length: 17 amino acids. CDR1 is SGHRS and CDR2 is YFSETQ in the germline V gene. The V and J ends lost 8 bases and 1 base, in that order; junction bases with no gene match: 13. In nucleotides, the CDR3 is TGCGCCAGTCGACTATCAACCGGGACTAGCGGCACAGATACGCAGTATTTT. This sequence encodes CASRLSTGTSGTDTQYF.

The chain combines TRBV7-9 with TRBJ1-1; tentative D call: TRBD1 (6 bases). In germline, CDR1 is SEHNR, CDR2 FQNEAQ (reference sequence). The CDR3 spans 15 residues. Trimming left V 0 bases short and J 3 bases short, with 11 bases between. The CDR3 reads CASSLADRGDTEAFF. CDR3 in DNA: TGTGCCAGCAGCTTAGCGGACAGAGGAGACACTGAAGCTTTCTTT.

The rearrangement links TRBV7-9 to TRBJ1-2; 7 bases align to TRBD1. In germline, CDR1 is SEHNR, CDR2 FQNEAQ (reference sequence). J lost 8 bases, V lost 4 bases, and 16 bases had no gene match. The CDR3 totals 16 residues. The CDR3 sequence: CASSSTLFPTGHGYTF. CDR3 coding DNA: TGTGCCAGCAGCTCGACCCTTTTTCCGACAGGGCACGGCTACACCTTC.

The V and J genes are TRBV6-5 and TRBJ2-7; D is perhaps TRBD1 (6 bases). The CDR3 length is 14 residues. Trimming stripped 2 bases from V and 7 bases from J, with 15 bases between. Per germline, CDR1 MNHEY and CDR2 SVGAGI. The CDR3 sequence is CASSYRLGAREQYF. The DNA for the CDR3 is TGTGCCAGCAGTTACCGGTTGGGGGCTCGTGAGCAGTACTTC.

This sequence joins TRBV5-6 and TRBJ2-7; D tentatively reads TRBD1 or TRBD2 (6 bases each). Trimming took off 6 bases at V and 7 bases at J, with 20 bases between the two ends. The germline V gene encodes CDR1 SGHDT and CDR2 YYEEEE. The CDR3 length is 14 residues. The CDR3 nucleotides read TGTGCCAGCATGCCTCGGGGGCCCGAGCGGGAGCAGTACTTC. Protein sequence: CASMPRGPEREQYF.

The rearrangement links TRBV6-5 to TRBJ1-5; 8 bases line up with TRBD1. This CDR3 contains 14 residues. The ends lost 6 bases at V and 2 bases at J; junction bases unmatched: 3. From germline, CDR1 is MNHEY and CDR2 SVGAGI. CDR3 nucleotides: TGTGCCAGCAGAATGGACAGGGGCAATCAGCCCCAGCATTTT. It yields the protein CASRMDRGNQPQHF.

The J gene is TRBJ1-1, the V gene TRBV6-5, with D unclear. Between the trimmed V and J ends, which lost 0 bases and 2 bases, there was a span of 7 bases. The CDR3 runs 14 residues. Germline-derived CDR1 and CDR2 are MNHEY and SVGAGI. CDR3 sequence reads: CASSYSNLNTEAFF. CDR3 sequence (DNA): TGTGCCAGCAGTTACTCGAATCTTAACACTGAAGCTTTCTTT.

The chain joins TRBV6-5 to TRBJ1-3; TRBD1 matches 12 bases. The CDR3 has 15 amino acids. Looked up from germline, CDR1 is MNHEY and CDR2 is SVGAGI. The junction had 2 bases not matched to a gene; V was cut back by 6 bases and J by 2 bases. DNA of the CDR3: TGTGCCAGCAGCCGGGACAGGGGGCCTGGAAACACCATATATTTT. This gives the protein CASSRDRGPGNTIYF.